Each of the 8 T cell receptor beta chains below was sequenced from the same sample in a study of beta chain features in type 1 diabetes. TCRB transcripts that were expressed got sequenced, as all of the isolated RNA had been reverse transcribed. The protocol was immunoSEQ multiplex PCR, while the TCRdb copy is restricted to in-frame clones and leaves out a portion. The sample lists about 350,000 clones, around 20% occurring once. The sequenced material came from naive CD4+ T cells from blood. The receptor source for this set is a woman younger than 30 in good health.

This clone was picked up a small number of times. The chain carries TRBV15 and TRBJ2-7; TRBD2 is a possible D gene (6 bases). CDR3 size: 17 residues. CDR1 LNHNV and CDR2 YYDKDF come from the germline V gene (reference sequence). V lost 2 bases to trimming and J lost 1 base, with 18 bases between them. DNA of the CDR3: TGTGCCACCAGCAGAAGCTCCGGGACTCAATTTTCCTACGAGCAGTACTTC. The encoded protein is CATSRSSGTQFSYEQYF.

This chain links TRBV14 with TRBJ1-4, with a possible D match to TRBD1 (6 bases). The CDR3 runs 15 residues. Germline V gives CDR1 SGHDN, CDR2 FVKESK. V lost 1 base and J lost 4, with 10 bases in between. The CDR3 is CASSQVGQFNEKLFF. CDR3 nucleotides: TGTGCCAGCAGCCAAGTTGGACAGTTTAATGAAAAACTGTTTTTT. Using reference TRBV14 and TRBJ1-4 for the parts outside the CDR3, the full variable domain is EAGVTQFPSHSVIEKGQTVTLRCDPISGHDNLYWYRRVMGKEIKFLLHFVKESKQDESGMPNNRFLAERTGGTYSTLKVQPAELEDSGVYFCASSQVGQFNEKLFFGSGTQLSVL.

A note on this clone: Without the conserved terminal phenylalanine or tryptophan, this CDR3 likely stems from a read error. No DNA is shown, since the ends of the CDR3 on it are uncertain; the CDR3 is the one TCRdb lists. This chain uses TRBV7-2 with TRBJ2-3; no DNA check was done on the table's D call, TRBD2. The CDR3 contains 10 residues when both ends are counted. CDR1 and CDR2 from the germline V gene are SGHTA and FQGNSA. CDR3: CASSGETQVH.

This clone showed up just a few times. V and J are TRBV19 and TRBJ2-1, with TRBD1 matching over 10 bases. V lost 7 bases and J lost 6; bases outside the gene matches: 6. CDR3 length: 14 amino acids. Germline V gene sequence: CDR1 LNHDA, CDR2 SQIVND (reference sequence). The DNA of the CDR3 is TGTGCCAGTACTCCGGGACAGGGGTCCAATGAGCAGTTCTTC. Translating gives CASTPGQGSNEQFF. Supplemented by reference TRBV19 and TRBJ2-1, the full variable domain reads DGGITQSPKYLFRKEGQNVTLSCEQNLNHDAMYWYRQDPGQGLRLIYYSQIVNDFQKGDIAEGYSVSREKKESFPLTVTSAQKNPTAFYLCASTPGQGSNEQFFGPGTRLTVL.

The table lists this clone with a few counts. This rearrangement joins TRBV4-2 to TRBJ2-7, with TRBD2 as a possible D gene (6 bases). This CDR3 has 14 amino acids. V lost 2 bases, J lost 7 bases, and 15 bases lay in between. Germline CDR1 is LGHNA and CDR2 is YNFKEQ. The CDR3 bases are TGTGCCAGCAGCCAACACGGGGAGGCGGAGGAGCAGTACTTC. Translation: CASSQHGEAEEQYF.

V gene TRBV2 combines with J gene TRBJ2-3, with 8 positions matching TRBD1. Germline CDR1 reads SNHLY; CDR2 reads FYNNEI. The CDR3 consists of 14 residues. Trimming at V came to 4 bases and at J to 4 bases, leaving 4 bases not matched to a gene. This CDR3 reads CASSGQGAADTQYF. CDR3 DNA: TGTGCCAGCAGTGGGCAGGGGGCGGCAGATACGCAGTATTTT.

This clone was recorded a few times. The V and J genes are TRBV2 and TRBJ1-5; D not certain. Trimming removed 5 bases from V and 3 bases from J, with 5 bases in between. The germline V gene encodes CDR1 SNHLY and CDR2 FYNNEI. The CDR3 contains 12 residues. The CDR3 DNA sequence: TGTGCCAGCAGTCGAGACAATCAGCCCCAGCATTTT. It specifies CASSRDNQPQHF.

The chain is built from TRBV15 and TRBJ2-3; 14 bases line up with TRBD2. The ends lost 1 base at V and 5 bases at J; junction bases unmatched: 11. This CDR3 has 19 amino acids. Germline-derived CDR1 and CDR2 are LNHNV and YYDKDF (reference sequence). The CDR3 DNA sequence: TGTGCCACCAGCAGAGCCGGGACTAGCGGGAGAGGTACTGGAGATACGCAGTATTTT. It is translated as CATSRAGTSGRGTGDTQYF.